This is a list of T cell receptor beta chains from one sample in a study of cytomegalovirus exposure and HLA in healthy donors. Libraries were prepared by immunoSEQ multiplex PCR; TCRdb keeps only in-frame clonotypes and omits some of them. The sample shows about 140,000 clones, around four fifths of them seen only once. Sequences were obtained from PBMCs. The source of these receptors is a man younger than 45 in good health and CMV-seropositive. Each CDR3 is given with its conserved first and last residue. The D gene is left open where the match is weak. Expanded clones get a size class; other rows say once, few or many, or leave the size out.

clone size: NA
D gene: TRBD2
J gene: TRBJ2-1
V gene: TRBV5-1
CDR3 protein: CASSPRAASGTTYNEQFF
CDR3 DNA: TGCGCCAGCAGCCCCCGGGCCGCTAGCGGGACGACCTACAATGAGCAGTTCTTC

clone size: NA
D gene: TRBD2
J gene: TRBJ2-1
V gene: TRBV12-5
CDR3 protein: CASLAGNEQFF
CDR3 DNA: TGTGCTAGCCTAGCGGGAAATGAGCAGTTCTTC

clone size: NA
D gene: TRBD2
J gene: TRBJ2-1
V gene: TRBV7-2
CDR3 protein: CASSPTSGSYNEQFF
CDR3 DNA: TGTGCCAGCAGCCCCACTAGCGGAAGTTACAATGAGCAGTTCTTC

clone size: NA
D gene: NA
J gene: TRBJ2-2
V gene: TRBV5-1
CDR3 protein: CASSNEAVLASGELFF
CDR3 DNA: TGCGCCAGCAGCAATGAGGCGGTACTAGCTTCCGGGGAGCTGTTTTTT

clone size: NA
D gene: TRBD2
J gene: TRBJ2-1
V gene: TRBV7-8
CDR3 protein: CASSLAVGTSAYNEQFF
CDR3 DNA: TGTGCCAGCAGCTTAGCCGTTGGGACTAGCGCGTACAATGAGCAGTTCTTC

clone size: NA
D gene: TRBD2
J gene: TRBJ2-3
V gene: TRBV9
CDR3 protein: CASSAISGGPDTQYF
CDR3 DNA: TGTGCCAGCAGCGCTATAAGCGGGGGTCCAGATACGCAGTATTTT

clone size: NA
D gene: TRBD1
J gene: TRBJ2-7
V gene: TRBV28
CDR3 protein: CATETRDRGSGEQYF
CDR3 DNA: TGTGCCACCGAGACCCGGGACAGGGGCTCGGGGGAGCAGTACTTC

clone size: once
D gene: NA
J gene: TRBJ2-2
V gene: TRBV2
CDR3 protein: CASGGGAGELFF
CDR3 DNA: TGTGCCAGCGGAGGGGGGGCCGGGGAGCTGTTTTTT

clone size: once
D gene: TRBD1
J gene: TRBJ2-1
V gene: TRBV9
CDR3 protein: CASSVAGGAHNEQFF
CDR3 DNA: TGTGCCAGCAGCGTAGCAGGGGGCGCACACAATGAGCAGTTCTTC

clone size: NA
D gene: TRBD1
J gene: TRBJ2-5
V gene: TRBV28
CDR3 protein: CASSSPTGGETQYF
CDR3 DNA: TGTGCCAGCAGTTCCCCGACAGGGGGTGAGACCCAGTACTTC

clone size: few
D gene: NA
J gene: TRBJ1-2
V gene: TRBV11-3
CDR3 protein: CASSLDQVNYGYTF
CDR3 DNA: TGTGCCAGCAGCTTAGATCAGGTTAACTATGGCTACACCTTC

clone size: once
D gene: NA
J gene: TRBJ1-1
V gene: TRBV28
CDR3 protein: CASREVDGGGHTEAFF
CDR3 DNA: TGTGCCAGCAGGGAAGTGGACGGAGGAGGCCACACTGAAGCTTTCTTT

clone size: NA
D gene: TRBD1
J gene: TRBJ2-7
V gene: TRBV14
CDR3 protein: CASSFPGQAPEQYF
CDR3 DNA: TGTGCCAGCAGCTTTCCGGGACAGGCCCCCGAGCAGTACTTC

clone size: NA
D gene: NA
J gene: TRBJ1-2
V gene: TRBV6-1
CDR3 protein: CASSDAGAGGYTF
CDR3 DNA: TGTGCCAGCAGTGACGCGGGGGCGGGTGGCTACACCTTC

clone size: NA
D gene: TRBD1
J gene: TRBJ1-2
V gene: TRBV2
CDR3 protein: CASSEARAGGGYTF
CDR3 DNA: TGTGCCAGCAGTGAAGCGAGAGCAGGGGGGGGCTACACCTTC

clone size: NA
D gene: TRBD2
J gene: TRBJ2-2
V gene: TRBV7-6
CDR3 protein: CASSGGGWTGELFF
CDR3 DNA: TGTGCCAGCAGCGGGGGGGGATGGACCGGGGAGCTGTTTTTT

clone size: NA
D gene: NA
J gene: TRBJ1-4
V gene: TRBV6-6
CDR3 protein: CASRDIDEKLFF
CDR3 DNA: TGTGCCAGCAGGGACATTGATGAAAAACTGTTTTTT

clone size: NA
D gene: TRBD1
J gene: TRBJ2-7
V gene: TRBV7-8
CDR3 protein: CASSLAGTGLYEQYF
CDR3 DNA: TGTGCCAGCAGCTTAGCAGGGACAGGGCTTTACGAGCAGTACTTC

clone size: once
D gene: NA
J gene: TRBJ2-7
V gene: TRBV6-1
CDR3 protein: CASSDLMYEQYF
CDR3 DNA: TGTGCCAGCAGTGACCTAATGTACGAGCAGTACTTC